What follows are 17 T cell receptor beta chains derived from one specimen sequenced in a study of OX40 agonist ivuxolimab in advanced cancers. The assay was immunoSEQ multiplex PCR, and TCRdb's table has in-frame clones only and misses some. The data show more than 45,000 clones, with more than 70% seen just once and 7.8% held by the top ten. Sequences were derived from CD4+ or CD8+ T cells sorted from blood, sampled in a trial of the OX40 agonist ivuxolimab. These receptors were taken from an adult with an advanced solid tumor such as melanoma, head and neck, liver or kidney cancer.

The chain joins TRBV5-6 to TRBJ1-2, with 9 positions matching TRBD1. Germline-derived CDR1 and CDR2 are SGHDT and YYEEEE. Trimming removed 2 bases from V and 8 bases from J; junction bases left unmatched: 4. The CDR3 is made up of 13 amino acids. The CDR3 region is CASSLVGQGGYTF. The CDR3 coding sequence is TGTGCCAGCAGCTTAGTTGGACAGGGGGGCTACACCTTC.

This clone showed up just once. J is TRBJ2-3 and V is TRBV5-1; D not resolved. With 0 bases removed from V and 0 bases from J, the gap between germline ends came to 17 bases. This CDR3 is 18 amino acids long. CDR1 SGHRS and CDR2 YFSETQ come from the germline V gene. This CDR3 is CASSLVMSTPTSTDTQYF. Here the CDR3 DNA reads TGCGCCAGCAGCTTGGTGATGTCCACCCCTACTAGCACAGATACGCAGTATTTT.

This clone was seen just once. The CDR3 reads CASSLVTGVHEQYF. CDR3 nucleotide sequence: TGTGCCAGCAGCTTAGTAACAGGGGTCCACGAGCAGTACTTC. The chain employs TRBV7-2 and TRBJ2-7; 7 nucleotides agree with TRBD1. The CDR3 extends over 14 amino acids. Germline values: CDR1 SGHTA, CDR2 FQGNSA. The V segment lost 1 base and the J segment 5 bases; nucleotides outside the gene matches: 5.

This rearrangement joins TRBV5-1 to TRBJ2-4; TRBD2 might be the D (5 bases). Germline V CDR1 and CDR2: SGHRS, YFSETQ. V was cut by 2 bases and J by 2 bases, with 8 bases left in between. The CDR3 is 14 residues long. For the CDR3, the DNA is TGCGCCAGCAGCTTCTCGGGGACCAAAAACATTCAGTACTTC. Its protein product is CASSFSGTKNIQYF.

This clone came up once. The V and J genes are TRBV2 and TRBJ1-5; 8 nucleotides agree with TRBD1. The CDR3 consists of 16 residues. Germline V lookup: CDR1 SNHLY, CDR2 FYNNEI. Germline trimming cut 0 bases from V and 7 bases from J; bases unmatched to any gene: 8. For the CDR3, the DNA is TGTGCCAGCAGTGAAGCGGGGCAGGGGGCAAGACAGCCCCAGCATTTT. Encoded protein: CASSEAGQGARQPQHF. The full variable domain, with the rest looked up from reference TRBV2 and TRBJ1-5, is EPEVTQTPSHQVTQMGQEVILRCVPISNHLYFYWYRQILGQKVEFLVSFYNNEISEKSEIFDDQFSVERPDGSNFTLKIRSTKLEDSAMYFCASSEAGQGARQPQHFGDGTRLSIL.

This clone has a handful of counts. This CDR3 is CSVRTGAGNTIYF. The CDR3 coding sequence is TGCAGCGTCCGGACAGGGGCTGGAAACACCATATATTTT. This chain connects TRBV29-1 to TRBJ1-3, with 9 bases identical to TRBD1. J lost 2 bases, V lost 6 bases, and 2 bases had no gene match. Germline V gene sequence: CDR1 SQVTM, CDR2 ANQGSEA. The CDR3 is 13 amino acids.

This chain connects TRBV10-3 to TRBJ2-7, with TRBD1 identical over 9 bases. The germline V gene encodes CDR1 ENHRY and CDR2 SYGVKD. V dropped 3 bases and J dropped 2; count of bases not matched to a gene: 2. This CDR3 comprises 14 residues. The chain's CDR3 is CAISDNRGPYEQYF. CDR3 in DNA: TGTGCCATCAGTGATAACAGGGGGCCCTACGAGCAGTACTTC.

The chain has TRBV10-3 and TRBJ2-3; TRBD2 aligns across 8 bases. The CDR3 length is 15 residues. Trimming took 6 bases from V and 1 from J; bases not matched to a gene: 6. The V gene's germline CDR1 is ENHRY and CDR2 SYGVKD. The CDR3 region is CAISGVAGRTDTQYF. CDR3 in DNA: TGTGCCATCAGCGGTGTAGCGGGACGCACAGATACGCAGTATTTT.

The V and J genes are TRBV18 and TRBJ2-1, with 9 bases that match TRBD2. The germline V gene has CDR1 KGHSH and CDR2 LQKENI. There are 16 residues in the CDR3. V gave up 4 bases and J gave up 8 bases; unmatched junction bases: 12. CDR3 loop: CASSLTSGRTGDEQFF. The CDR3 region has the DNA TGTGCCAGCTCACTGACTAGCGGAAGAACCGGGGATGAGCAGTTCTTC. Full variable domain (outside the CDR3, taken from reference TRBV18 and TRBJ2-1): NAGVMQNPRHLVRRRGQEARLRCSPMKGHSHVYWYRQLPEEGLKFMVYLQKENIIDESGMPKERFSAEFPKEGPSILRIQQVVRGDSAAYFCASSLTSGRTGDEQFFGPGTRLTVL.

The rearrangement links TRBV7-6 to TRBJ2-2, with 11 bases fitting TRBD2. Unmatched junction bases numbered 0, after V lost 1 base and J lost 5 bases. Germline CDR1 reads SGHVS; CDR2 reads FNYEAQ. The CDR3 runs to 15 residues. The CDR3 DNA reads TGTGCCAGCAGCTTAGGACTAGCGGGGACCGGGGAGCTGTTTTTT. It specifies CASSLGLAGTGELFF.

CDR3 coding DNA: TGTGCCAGCAGCGTTACTCAGGGGGCACAGTACAATGAGCAGTTCTTC. Translating it yields CASSVTQGAQYNEQFF. This chain joins TRBV7-9 and TRBJ2-1, with 8 bases that match TRBD1. The germline V gene has CDR1 SEHNR and CDR2 FQNEAQ (reference sequence). This CDR3 has 16 amino acids. V dropped 5 bases and J dropped 4; count of bases not matched to a gene: 10.

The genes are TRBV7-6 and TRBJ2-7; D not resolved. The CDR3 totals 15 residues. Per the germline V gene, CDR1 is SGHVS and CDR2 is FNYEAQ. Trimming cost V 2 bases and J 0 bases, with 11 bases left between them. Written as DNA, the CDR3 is TGTGCCAGCAGCTTAAGGCTGGGTCTCTCCTACGAGCAGTACTTC. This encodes CASSLRLGLSYEQYF. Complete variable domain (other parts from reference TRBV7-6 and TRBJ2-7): GAGVSQSPRYKVTKRGQDVALRCDPISGHVSLYWYRQALGQGPEFLTYFNYEAQQDKSGLPNDRFSAERPEGSISTLTIQRTEQRDSAMYRCASSLRLGLSYEQYFGPGTRLTVT.

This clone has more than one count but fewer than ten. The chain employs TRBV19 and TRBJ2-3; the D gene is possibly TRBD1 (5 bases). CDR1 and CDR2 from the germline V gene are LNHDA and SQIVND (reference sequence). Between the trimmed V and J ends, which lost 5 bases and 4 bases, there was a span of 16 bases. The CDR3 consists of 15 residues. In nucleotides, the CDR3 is TGTGCCAGTAGTCCCCTGCAAGGGGTCGCAGATACGCAGTATTTT. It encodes CASSPLQGVADTQYF.

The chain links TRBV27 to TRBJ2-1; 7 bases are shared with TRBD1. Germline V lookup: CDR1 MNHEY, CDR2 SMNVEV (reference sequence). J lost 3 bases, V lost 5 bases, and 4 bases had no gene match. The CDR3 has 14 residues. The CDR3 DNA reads TGTGCCAGCAGTCAAGGGACAGTCTACAATGAGCAGTTCTTC. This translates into CASSQGTVYNEQFF.

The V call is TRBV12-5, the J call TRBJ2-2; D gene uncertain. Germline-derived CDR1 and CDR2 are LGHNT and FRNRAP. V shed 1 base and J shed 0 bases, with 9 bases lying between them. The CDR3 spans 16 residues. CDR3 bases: TGTGCTAGTGGTTTGGGGGTAGGAACGAACACCGGGGAGCTGTTTTTT. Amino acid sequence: CASGLGVGTNTGELFF.

The CDR3 spells CASSQLSGRATDTQYF. As DNA, the CDR3 is TGTGCCAGCAGCCAATTAAGCGGGAGGGCCACAGATACGCAGTATTTT. V usage is TRBV14 and J usage is TRBJ2-3; 10 bases match TRBD2. CDR1 is SGHDN and CDR2 is FVKESK in the germline V gene. This CDR3 contains 16 residues. After removal of 2 bases from V and 2 bases from J, the junction contained 4 bases not matched to a gene.

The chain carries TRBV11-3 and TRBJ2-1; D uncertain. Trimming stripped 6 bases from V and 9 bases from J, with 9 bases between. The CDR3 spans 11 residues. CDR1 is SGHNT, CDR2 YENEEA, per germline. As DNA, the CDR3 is TGTGCCAGCAGGAGGAATGGTGAGCAGTTCTTC. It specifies CASRRNGEQFF.